A selection of T cell receptor beta chains follows, all from one sample in a study of identical twins. MiXCR was run by TCRdb on the 5' RACE reads, yielding one entry per CDR3 protein. This sample has a few hundred thousand distinct CDR3 sequences, with 20% to 25% found just once. The same specimen was also included in a second study, on T cells expressing NK-cell markers.

The sample consisted of CD4+ T cells sorted from blood. The source of these receptors is a woman between 18 and 29 years old in good health. CDR3s include the opening cysteine and the closing phenylalanine or tryptophan. The D gene is left open where the match is weak. Clone size, where shown, is once, few, many, or a class for clones that have expanded.

v_call: TRBV9
clone_size: NA
d_call: TRBD2
j_call: TRBJ2-6
cdr3_nt: TGTGCCAGCAGCGTAGCTAGGACTAGTAGCTCTGGGGCCAACGTCCTGACTTTC
cdr3_aa: CASSVARTSSSGANVLTF

v_call: TRBV5-1
clone_size: NA
d_call: TRBD2
j_call: TRBJ2-3
cdr3_nt: TGCGCCAGCAGCTTCGAGCGGGGGGGCCGAAGAGATACGCAGTATTTT
cdr3_aa: CASSFERGGRRDTQYF

v_call: TRBV20-1
clone_size: NA
d_call: NA
j_call: TRBJ2-5
cdr3_nt: TGCAGTGCTCGGGACTCTATTAATGAGTACCAAGAGACCCAGTACTTC
cdr3_aa: CSARDSINEYQETQYF

v_call: TRBV10-2
clone_size: NA
d_call: NA
j_call: TRBJ2-5
cdr3_nt: TGCGCCAGCAGAGAGACCCAGTACTTC
cdr3_aa: CASRETQYF

v_call: TRBV20-1
clone_size: few
d_call: NA
j_call: TRBJ2-1
cdr3_nt: TGCAGTGCTCCCGGGGTTCACAATGAGCAGTTCTTC
cdr3_aa: CSAPGVHNEQFF

v_call: TRBV7-2
clone_size: NA
d_call: NA
j_call: TRBJ2-2
cdr3_nt: TGTGCCAGCAGCTTAGCCTATAACACCGGGGAGCTGTTTTTT
cdr3_aa: CASSLAYNTGELFF

v_call: TRBV20-1
clone_size: few
d_call: NA
j_call: TRBJ2-7
cdr3_nt: TGCAGTGCTAGGGAGGTTGTTCAGCGGTTGGACTCCTACGAGCAGTACTTC
cdr3_aa: CSAREVVQRLDSYEQYF

v_call: TRBV27
clone_size: NA
d_call: NA
j_call: TRBJ2-7
cdr3_nt: TGTGCCAGCAGTTTATTCCCGTATTACGAGCAGTACTTC
cdr3_aa: CASSLFPYYEQYF

v_call: TRBV7-9
clone_size: NA
d_call: NA
j_call: TRBJ1-6
cdr3_nt: TGTGCCAGCAGCCCCGACAGCCTGAATTCACCCCTCCACTTT
cdr3_aa: CASSPDSLNSPLHF

v_call: TRBV12-3/TRBV12-4
clone_size: few
d_call: NA
j_call: TRBJ2-7
cdr3_nt: TGTGCCAGCAGTCCCCAGGGTACCTACGAGCAGTACTTC
cdr3_aa: CASSPQGTYEQYF

v_call: TRBV9
clone_size: many
d_call: NA
j_call: TRBJ1-3
cdr3_nt: TGTGCCAGCAGCGTCAGGGGATCTGGAAACACCATATATTTT
cdr3_aa: CASSVRGSGNTIYF

v_call: TRBV6-1
clone_size: NA
d_call: NA
j_call: TRBJ1-6
cdr3_nt: TGTGCCCCCTCAAATTACTATAATTCACCCCTCCACTTT
cdr3_aa: CAPSNYYNSPLHF

v_call: TRBV5-5
clone_size: NA
d_call: TRBD1
j_call: TRBJ2-2
cdr3_nt: TGTGCCAGCAGCTCGGGACAGGGTTACACCGGGGAGCTGTTTTTT
cdr3_aa: CASSSGQGYTGELFF

v_call: TRBV18
clone_size: NA
d_call: NA
j_call: TRBJ2-6
cdr3_nt: TGTGCCAGCTCACCCGCTGGTCGCCCCCACGTCCTGACTTTC
cdr3_aa: CASSPAGRPHVLTF

v_call: TRBV5-1
clone_size: NA
d_call: TRBD1
j_call: TRBJ2-7
cdr3_nt: TGCGCCAGCAGAAGAGAGACAGGGCTCCGAGAGCAGTACTTC
cdr3_aa: CASRRETGLREQYF

v_call: TRBV5-1
clone_size: few
d_call: TRBD1
j_call: TRBJ1-1
cdr3_nt: TGCGCCAGCAGCCCTCAGGGACAGGGACAGAACACTGAAGCTTTCTTT
cdr3_aa: CASSPQGQGQNTEAFF

v_call: TRBV13
clone_size: NA
d_call: NA
j_call: TRBJ1-5
cdr3_nt: TGTGCCAGCAGCTTAGGGGGGGGCCAGCCCCAGCATTTT
cdr3_aa: CASSLGGGQPQHF

v_call: TRBV6-1
clone_size: few
d_call: NA
j_call: TRBJ2-1
cdr3_nt: TGTGCCAGCAGAACCGGGACCAGCTACAATGAGCAGTTCTTC
cdr3_aa: CASRTGTSYNEQFF

v_call: TRBV11-1
clone_size: NA
d_call: NA
j_call: TRBJ2-7
cdr3_nt: TGTGCCAGCAGCTTAAGGGCCGAGAGCGGCGAGCAGTACTTC
cdr3_aa: CASSLRAESGEQYF

v_call: TRBV6-5
clone_size: NA
d_call: NA
j_call: TRBJ1-1
cdr3_nt: TGTGCCAGCAGTTACTCAGGGGTAGAGATGGAAGCTTTCTTT
cdr3_aa: CASSYSGVEMEAFF

v_call: TRBV7-9
clone_size: NA
d_call: NA
j_call: TRBJ2-1
cdr3_nt: TGTGCCAGCAGCGCTAACGGGGGAGCCCTCCACAATGAGCAGTTCTTC
cdr3_aa: CASSANGGALHNEQFF

v_call: TRBV27
clone_size: NA
d_call: TRBD1
j_call: TRBJ1-1
cdr3_nt: TGTGCCACACAGGGGCTTAGTGAAGCTTTCTTT
cdr3_aa: CATQGLSEAFF

v_call: TRBV4-3
clone_size: many
d_call: TRBD1
j_call: TRBJ2-6
cdr3_nt: TGCGCCAGCAGCCGGGACAGGTCTGGGGCCAACGTCCTGACTTTC
cdr3_aa: CASSRDRSGANVLTF

v_call: TRBV5-1
clone_size: NA
d_call: NA
j_call: TRBJ1-6
cdr3_nt: TGCGCCAGCAGCTTGGAGGGACTAAATTCACCCCTCCACTTT
cdr3_aa: CASSLEGLNSPLHF

v_call: TRBV5-1
clone_size: NA
d_call: NA
j_call: TRBJ2-5
cdr3_nt: TGCGCCAGCAGCTTGGGACAAGCGGGAGAGACCCAGTACTTC
cdr3_aa: CASSLGQAGETQYF

v_call: TRBV12-3/TRBV12-4
clone_size: few
d_call: TRBD2
j_call: TRBJ2-7
cdr3_nt: TGTGCCAGCAGTTCCCCGGGGACTAGCAGGCTGTACTTC
cdr3_aa: CASSSPGTSRLYF

v_call: TRBV3-1
clone_size: NA
d_call: NA
j_call: TRBJ2-3
cdr3_nt: TGTGCCAGCAGCCACGGTACGAGCGGGTCGGGTAGCACAGATACGCAGTATTTT
cdr3_aa: CASSHGTSGSGSTDTQYF

v_call: TRBV20-1
clone_size: NA
d_call: TRBD2
j_call: TRBJ2-1
cdr3_nt: TGCAGTGCTTTGGAGGGACTAGCGGGATGGGGGGAGCAGTTCTTC
cdr3_aa: CSALEGLAGWGEQFF

v_call: TRBV20-1
clone_size: few
d_call: NA
j_call: TRBJ1-1
cdr3_nt: TGCAGTGCTAGATTAACGGCAGGGAACACTGAAGCTTTCTTT
cdr3_aa: CSARLTAGNTEAFF

v_call: TRBV7-9
clone_size: NA
d_call: NA
j_call: TRBJ2-5
cdr3_nt: TGTGCCTCCAGAAAACAAGAGACCCAGTACTTC
cdr3_aa: CASRKQETQYF

v_call: TRBV12-3/TRBV12-4
clone_size: NA
d_call: TRBD2
j_call: TRBJ2-1
cdr3_nt: TGTGCCAGCAGTTTTGGCGGGAGAAAGATCCACAATGAGCAGTTCTTC
cdr3_aa: CASSFGGRKIHNEQFF

v_call: TRBV5-1
clone_size: few
d_call: TRBD2
j_call: TRBJ2-3
cdr3_nt: TGCGCCAGCAGCTTGAGGTCCGGCGGGGGACCCGATACGCAGTATTTT
cdr3_aa: CASSLRSGGGPDTQYF

v_call: TRBV6-5
clone_size: NA
d_call: NA
j_call: TRBJ1-2
cdr3_nt: TGTGCCAGCACGTCTGACCGTACTGGCTACACCTTC
cdr3_aa: CASTSDRTGYTF

v_call: TRBV12-3/TRBV12-4
clone_size: few
d_call: NA
j_call: TRBJ1-2
cdr3_nt: TGTGCCAGCAGTTTTGGGGCGCTTGTTTATGGCTACACCTTC
cdr3_aa: CASSFGALVYGYTF

v_call: TRBV6-1
clone_size: few
d_call: TRBD1
j_call: TRBJ2-7
cdr3_nt: TGTGCCAGCAGACGACAGGGGGCCGGGGAGCAGTACTTC
cdr3_aa: CASRRQGAGEQYF

v_call: TRBV10-3
clone_size: few
d_call: NA
j_call: TRBJ2-1
cdr3_nt: TGTGCCATCAGGGACAAGCATGAGCAGTTCTTC
cdr3_aa: CAIRDKHEQFF

v_call: TRBV10-2
clone_size: NA
d_call: NA
j_call: TRBJ1-3
cdr3_nt: TGCGCCAGCAGTGAAGGGGGATTCCCTGGAAACACCATATATTTT
cdr3_aa: CASSEGGFPGNTIYF

v_call: TRBV20-1
clone_size: few
d_call: NA
j_call: TRBJ1-2
cdr3_nt: TGCAGTGCTAGACCGGGATTTGCCTACACCTTC
cdr3_aa: CSARPGFAYTF

v_call: TRBV6-1
clone_size: few
d_call: NA
j_call: TRBJ2-1
cdr3_nt: TGTGCCACCAAGCCCTTAGCGGATCAATACAATGAGCAGTTCTTC
cdr3_aa: CATKPLADQYNEQFF

v_call: TRBV6-1
clone_size: NA
d_call: NA
j_call: TRBJ2-7
cdr3_nt: TGTGCCAGCAGTGCCCGGGACACCTCCTACGAGCAGTACTTC
cdr3_aa: CASSARDTSYEQYF

v_call: TRBV6-5
clone_size: few
d_call: NA
j_call: TRBJ2-7
cdr3_nt: TGTGCCAGCATGTCAAGCCCCTACGAGCAGTACTTC
cdr3_aa: CASMSSPYEQYF

v_call: TRBV9
clone_size: NA
d_call: TRBD1
j_call: TRBJ2-1
cdr3_nt: TGTGCCAGCAGCGTAGAATTGGCAGGGGGTCGGACTGAGCAGTTCTTC
cdr3_aa: CASSVELAGGRTEQFF